The 26 T cell receptor beta chains in this list originate from one sample, sequenced in a study of blood T cell repertoires in COVID-19. Method: immunoSEQ multiplex PCR; TCRdb's copy keeps in-frame clones and lacks some. The sample shows fewer than 300,000 clones, around nine tenths of them seen only once. Sequencing input: peripheral blood. Receptors were obtained from a man aged 35-49 years who had recovered from COVID-19.

The chain employs TRBV15 and TRBJ1-6; D perhaps matches TRBD1 (6 bases). Trimming pared 0 bases from V and 6 bases from J, leaving 18 bases between. Germline-derived CDR1 and CDR2 are LNHNV and YYDKDF (reference sequence). The CDR3 sequence is 18 residues long. The CDR3 loop is CATSRDGGAILGNSPLHF. The CDR3 DNA sequence: TGTGCCACCAGCAGAGATGGGGGGGCAATCCTCGGTAATTCACCCCTCCACTTT.

J is TRBJ1-1 and V is TRBV4-3, with D uncertain. Germline CDR1 and CDR2: LGHNA and YSLEER. With 4 bases removed from V and 0 bases from J, the gap between germline ends came to 15 bases. This CDR3 has 16 amino acids. As DNA, the CDR3 is TGCGCCAGCAGCCCCGGACGGGGAGGGCTGAACACTGAAGCTTTCTTT. Protein: CASSPGRGGLNTEAFF.

The chain couples TRBV30 to TRBJ1-1; D is perhaps TRBD1 (5 bases). V was pared by 2 bases and J by 11 bases, with 21 bases between. CDR1 and CDR2 from the germline V gene are GTSNPN and SVGIG (reference sequence). The CDR3 is made up of 14 amino acids. CDR3: CAWSPSRRGAEAFF. CDR3 in DNA: TGTGCCTGGAGTCCATCAAGGAGGGGCGCGGAGGCTTTCTTT. Full variable domain (outside the CDR3, taken from reference TRBV30 and TRBJ1-1): SQTIHQWPATLVQPVGSPLSLECTVEGTSNPNLYWYRQAAGRGLQLLFYSVGIGQISSEVPQNLSASRPQDRQFILSSKKLLLSDSGFYLCAWSPSRRGAEAFFGQGTRLTVV.

The V call is TRBV2, the J call TRBJ2-5, with 10 bases matching TRBD2. The germline CDR1 and CDR2 sequences are SNHLY and FYNNEI. Unmatched junction bases numbered 9, after V lost 6 bases and J lost 5 bases. The CDR3 is 15 residues long. The CDR3 here is CASRDSKRGGETQYF. The CDR3 region has the DNA TGTGCCAGCAGAGACTCTAAGCGGGGGGGTGAGACCCAGTACTTC. The whole variable domain, remainder taken from reference TRBV2 and TRBJ2-5, is EPEVTQTPSHQVTQMGQEVILRCVPISNHLYFYWYRQILGQKVEFLVSFYNNEISEKSEIFDDQFSVERPDGSNFTLKIRSTKLEDSAMYFCASRDSKRGGETQYFGPGTRLLVL.

The V call is TRBV27, the J call TRBJ2-1; D gene uncertain. V was cut by 3 bases and J by 8 bases, with 11 bases left in between. There are 13 residues in the CDR3. Germline CDR1 is MNHEY and CDR2 is SMNVEV (reference sequence). The CDR3 nucleotides read TGTGCCAGCAGTTTGAGGCTAGACGATGAGCAGTTCTTC. It encodes CASSLRLDDEQFF.

This clone appeared a single time. J is TRBJ2-5 and V is TRBV11-1, with 9 bases that match TRBD1. The V and J ends lost 5 bases and 4 bases, in that order; junction bases with no gene match: 11. CDR1 SGHAT and CDR2 FQDESV come from the germline V gene (reference sequence). This CDR3 is built from 16 residues. The CDR3 DNA reads as TGTGCCAGCAGCAGACTTCCGGGACAGGGCCCAGAGACCCAGTACTTC. This gives the protein CASSRLPGQGPETQYF. The complete variable domain, with remaining parts taken from reference TRBV11-1 and TRBJ2-5, reads EAEVAQSPRYKITEKSQAVAFWCDPISGHATLYWYRQILGQGPELLVQFQDESVVDDSQLPKDRFSAERLKGVDSTLKIQPAELGDSAMYLCASSRLPGQGPETQYFGPGTRLLVL.

V usage is TRBV5-6 and J usage is TRBJ2-7; 9 nucleotides align to TRBD1. After removal of 4 bases from V and 3 bases from J, the junction contained 5 bases not matched to a gene. Germline CDR1 SGHDT, CDR2 YYEEEE. The CDR3 sequence is 14 residues long. CDR3 sequence (DNA): TGTGCCAGCAGCCTTGGACAGGGGCGCTACGAGCAGTACTTC. As protein: CASSLGQGRYEQYF.

The chain combines TRBV6-5 with TRBJ1-4; TRBD1 aligns across 10 bases. With V trimmed by 6 bases and J by 8 bases, 9 bases remained unmatched. This CDR3 is built from 15 residues. Germline CDR1 and CDR2: MNHEY and SVGAGI. DNA for the CDR3: TGTGCCAGCAGGGCCGACAGGGGGCCGGGCGAAAAACTGTTTTTT. This sequence encodes CASRADRGPGEKLFF.

The chain employs TRBV4-2 and TRBJ2-1; D is perhaps TRBD2 (5 bases). The ends were cut back, 0 bases at V and 4 bases at J, with 13 bases in the middle. This CDR3 is 16 amino acids long. CDR1 and CDR2 from the germline V gene are LGHNA and YNFKEQ. This CDR3 is CASSQEAGLRYNEQFF. The CDR3 nucleotides are TGTGCCAGCAGCCAAGAGGCCGGACTGAGATACAATGAGCAGTTCTTC.

The V gene is TRBV5-1, the J gene TRBJ1-6; TRBD1 agrees at 9 bases. This CDR3 is built from 15 residues. J gave up 10 bases and V 3 bases, and 8 bases lay outside the gene matches. Per the germline V gene, CDR1 is SGHRS and CDR2 is YFSETQ. The CDR3 DNA reads TGCGCCAGCAGCTCGGGACAGGGTAAAGACTCACCCCTCCACTTT. This encodes CASSSGQGKDSPLHF.

This clone occurred many times. The CDR3 protein is CASSPLGGKTYYEQYF. Here the CDR3 DNA reads TGTGCCAGCAGCCCTCTTGGAGGGAAGACTTACTACGAGCAGTACTTC. This rearrangement joins TRBV11-2 to TRBJ2-7; tentative D call: TRBD2 (6 bases). The V gene's germline CDR1 is SGHAT and CDR2 FQNNGV. The CDR3 totals 16 residues. Trimming took off 5 bases at V and 3 bases at J, with 20 bases between the two ends.

The chain employs TRBV5-1 and TRBJ1-4, with D unresolved. This CDR3 comprises 14 residues. V was shortened by 5 bases and J by 2 bases, with 10 bases between the two germline ends. CDR1 is SGHRS, CDR2 YFSETQ, per germline. The CDR3 bases are TGCGCCAGCAGGGCGGGGTTGACTAATGAAAAACTGTTTTTT. This sequence encodes CASRAGLTNEKLFF.

DNA of the CDR3: TGCGCCAGCAGCAGGGAGGGTGGACGTTCCTACAATGAGCAGTTCTTC. Translation: CASSREGGRSYNEQFF. This chain joins TRBV5-1 and TRBJ2-1, with TRBD2 identical over 7 bases. Trimming at V came to 4 bases and at J to 1 base, leaving 8 bases not matched to a gene. The CDR3 covers 16 residues. Germline values: CDR1 SGHRS, CDR2 YFSETQ.

This chain joins TRBV19 and TRBJ2-3; D possibly corresponds to TRBD1 (6 bases). This CDR3 has 15 residues. Germline CDR1 and CDR2: LNHDA and SQIVND (reference sequence). V was trimmed by 5 bases and J by 4 bases, leaving 16 bases between them. The CDR3 here is CASSVLGARADTQYF. For the CDR3, the DNA is TGTGCCAGTAGTGTCTTGGGGGCCCGGGCAGATACGCAGTATTTT.

The rearrangement joins TRBV5-4 to TRBJ2-3; 14 nucleotides agree with TRBD2. Trimming cost V 5 bases and J 4 bases; bases outside gene matches: 15. The CDR3 extends over 19 amino acids. Germline values: CDR1 SGHNT, CDR2 YYREEE (reference sequence). The CDR3 region is CASSTSGTSGRWGADTQYF. CDR3 coding DNA: TGTGCCAGCAGTACTTCCGGGACTAGCGGGAGATGGGGCGCAGATACGCAGTATTTT.

This clone was seen a handful of times. The chain links TRBV9 to TRBJ2-2; D possibly corresponds to TRBD1 (6 bases). Germline V gene data show CDR1 as SGDLS and CDR2 as YYNGEE. The CDR3 covers 15 residues. Deletions cut 2 bases from V and 4 bases from J, with 12 bases between. This chain's CDR3 is CASSVGARGTGELFF. DNA of the CDR3: TGTGCCAGCAGCGTGGGGGCACGGGGCACCGGGGAGCTGTTTTTT.

This clone has more than one count but fewer than ten. This sequence joins TRBV7-3 and TRBJ2-3; 9 positions agree with TRBD1. CDR1 is SGHTA, CDR2 FQGTGA, per germline. Unmatched junction bases numbered 9, after V lost 5 bases and J lost 3 bases. This CDR3 comprises 16 residues. In DNA, the CDR3 is TGTGCCAGCAGCCCAAGGGGACAGGGAATAACAGATACGCAGTATTTT. It encodes CASSPRGQGITDTQYF. Complete variable domain (other parts from reference TRBV7-3 and TRBJ2-3): GAGVSQTPSNKVTEKGKYVELRCDPISGHTALYWYRQSLGQGPEFLIYFQGTGAADDSGLPNDRFFAVRPEGSVSTLKIQRTERGDSAVYLCASSPRGQGITDTQYFGPGTRLTVL.

This chain uses TRBV9 with TRBJ2-7; 9 bases align to TRBD1. Germline V gene data show CDR1 as SGDLS and CDR2 as YYNGEE. The CDR3 is made up of 13 amino acids. V lost 3 bases, J lost 4 bases, and 2 bases stayed unmatched. This chain's CDR3 is CASSGQGGYEQYF. Here the CDR3 DNA reads TGTGCCAGCAGCGGACAGGGGGGGTACGAGCAGTACTTC.

The rearrangement joins TRBV5-1 to TRBJ1-1, with D possibly TRBD1 on 6 matching bases. In germline, CDR1 is SGHRS, CDR2 YFSETQ. V lost 5 bases, J lost 1 base, and 12 bases lay in between. There are 14 residues in the CDR3. CDR3 nucleotides: TGCGCCAGCAGGGGGGGGGCTTCGAACACTGAAGCTTTCTTT. This gives the protein CASRGGASNTEAFF.

The J gene is TRBJ2-3, the V gene TRBV18, with TRBD2 matching 10 bases. Trimming took 2 bases from V and 3 from J; bases not matched to a gene: 11. Germline V gene sequence: CDR1 KGHSH, CDR2 LQKENI. CDR3 length: 18 amino acids. Here the CDR3 DNA reads TGTGCCAGCTCACCAACGTCTAGCGGGGGTACGGGTACAGATACGCAGTATTTT. Its translation is CASSPTSSGGTGTDTQYF.

The J gene is TRBJ2-6, the V gene TRBV7-2, with D perhaps matching TRBD2 (5 bases). Trimming shortened V by 4 bases and J by 1 base, and 14 bases separated the two germline ends. Germline V lookup: CDR1 SGHTA, CDR2 FQGNSA. The CDR3 has 17 amino acids. Here the CDR3 reads CASSSFGVESGANVLTF. The CDR3 DNA reads TGTGCCAGCAGCTCCTTCGGGGTGGAATCTGGGGCCAACGTCCTGACTTTC.

The chain is built from TRBV5-1 and TRBJ1-2; TRBD1 matches 11 bases. Germline V CDR1 and CDR2: SGHRS, YFSETQ. The CDR3 has 14 amino acids. J was trimmed by 2 bases and V by 4 bases; bases with no gene match: 1. The CDR3 loop is CASSRDRGNYGYTF. In nucleotides, the CDR3 is TGCGCCAGCAGCCGGGACAGGGGGAACTATGGCTACACCTTC.

This sequence joins TRBV11-2 and TRBJ2-7; TRBD1 is a possible D gene (6 bases). This CDR3 contains 13 residues. The germline CDR1 and CDR2 sequences are SGHAT and FQNNGV. Trimming took off 3 bases at V and 5 bases at J, with 11 bases between the two ends. Here the CDR3 reads CASSFGQGNEQYF. CDR3 DNA sequence: TGTGCCAGCAGCTTCGGTCAGGGGAACGAGCAGTACTTC.

This chain links TRBV7-9 with TRBJ1-1; D may be TRBD1 (6 bases). The CDR3 sequence is 12 residues long. The germline V and J ends were trimmed by 5 bases and 5 bases, with 9 bases remaining between them. In germline, CDR1 is SEHNR, CDR2 FQNEAQ (reference sequence). The CDR3 DNA reads as TGTGCCAGCAGCCCCCAGGGGACTGAAGCTTTCTTT. It specifies CASSPQGTEAFF.

The V gene is TRBV21-1, the J gene TRBJ1-4; TRBD1, the D gene given by the table, was not confirmed from the DNA. TRBV21-1 is noted as a pseudogene. This CDR3 is built from 17 residues. The CDR3 spells CASSKGTPGTEIEKLFF. The DNA for the CDR3 is TGTGCCAGCAGCAAAGGAACCCCCGGGACAGAGATTGAAAAACTGTTTTTT.

This chain connects TRBV19 to TRBJ1-5; D is ambiguous. The CDR3 sequence is 16 residues long. Germline loops: CDR1 LNHDA, CDR2 SQIVND (reference sequence). Trimming left V 5 bases short and J 2 bases short, with 16 bases between. Written as DNA, the CDR3 is TGTGCCAGTAGTCCCGCGGGAGGGCCCCGCAATCAGCCCCAGCATTTT. This gives the protein CASSPAGGPRNQPQHF.